These 24 T cell receptor beta chains originate from one sample sequenced in a study of cytomegalovirus exposure and HLA in healthy donors. PCR was performed using 60 Vbeta and 13 Jbeta primers. Sequencing was performed with immunoSEQ multiplex PCR; in TCRdb, only in-frame clones are kept and a portion is missing. The data show approximately 40,000 clones, with about four fifths seen just once and almost 9.5% held by the top ten. Sequencing was done on a sample of PBMCs. The receptors were gathered from a woman aged 35 to 49 in good health and CMV-seronegative.

CDR3 loop: CASSLGQNQETQYF. In DNA, the CDR3 is TGTGCCAGCAGCTTGGGACAGAACCAAGAGACCCAGTACTTC. This chain joins TRBV5-6 and TRBJ2-5; D possibly corresponds to TRBD1 (5 bases). The CDR3 runs 14 residues. Per the germline V gene, CDR1 is SGHDT and CDR2 is YYEEEE. Trimming removed 0 bases from V and 0 bases from J, with 6 bases in between.

This chain uses TRBV2 with TRBJ2-2; 7 bases fit TRBD2. The germline V gene encodes CDR1 SNHLY and CDR2 FYNNEI. The length of the CDR3 is 15 residues. V lost 7 bases, J lost 0 bases, and 5 bases stayed unmatched. CDR3: CASNRLAANTGELFF. DNA of the CDR3: TGTGCCAGCAACAGACTAGCAGCGAACACCGGGGAGCTGTTTTTT.

The chain links TRBV6-1 to TRBJ2-7; TRBD1 matches at 11 bases. Germline V gene sequence: CDR1 MNHNS, CDR2 SASEGT. This CDR3 is 15 amino acids long. The ends lost 8 bases at V and 3 bases at J; junction bases unmatched: 9. CDR3 protein: CASATLGTGGYEQYF. The CDR3 nucleotides read TGTGCCAGCGCAACTCTCGGGACAGGGGGCTACGAGCAGTACTTC.

CDR3 in DNA: TGCGCCAGCAGCTTGGTCCCGGGAAAGGTTGGCTACACCTTC. Translation: CASSLVPGKVGYTF. This chain uses TRBV5-1 with TRBJ1-2, with unresolved D. The germline V gene encodes CDR1 SGHRS and CDR2 YFSETQ. The CDR3 length is 14 residues. V was clipped by 0 bases and J by 7 bases, with 13 bases between them.

This sequence joins TRBV7-9 and TRBJ1-1, with a tentative D call TRBD1 (5 bases). CDR3 size: 15 residues. Per the germline V gene, CDR1 is SEHNR and CDR2 is FQNEAQ (reference sequence). Between the trimmed V and J ends, which lost 2 bases and 5 bases, there was a span of 15 bases. Written as DNA, the CDR3 is TGTGCCAGCAGCTTACCAGGGTTCCTGGGGACTGAAGCTTTCTTT. Its translation: CASSLPGFLGTEAFF.

The chain employs TRBV2 and TRBJ1-2, with D possibly matching TRBD1 (6 bases). Germline assignment: CDR1 SNHLY and CDR2 FYNNEI. The CDR3 length is 14 residues. V lost 6 bases, J lost 2 bases, and 13 bases lay in between. The CDR3 bases are TGTGCCAGCAGGGAGAGGGGGGGGAACTATGGCTACACCTTC. It codes for CASRERGGNYGYTF. The full variable domain, in which reference TRBV2 and TRBJ1-2 provide the parts outside the CDR3, is EPEVTQTPSHQVTQMGQEVILRCVPISNHLYFYWYRQILGQKVEFLVSFYNNEISEKSEIFDDQFSVERPDGSNFTLKIRSTKLEDSAMYFCASRERGGNYGYTFGSGTRLTVV.

With respect to this clone: Mismatch with germline at one junction end may stem from a read error. The V and J genes are TRBV5-6 and TRBJ2-1; 8 nucleotides match TRBD2. CDR3 size: 14 residues. Germline-derived CDR1 and CDR2 are SGHDT and YYEEEE. CDR3 sequence: CASSRRGGYSEQFF. Written as DNA, the CDR3 is TGTGCCAGCAGCCGCCGGGGGGGTTACAGTGAGCAGTTCTTC.

The CDR3 nucleotides read TGCAGCGTTGAATTATTCGGCGGGGGGTTACAAGAGACCCAGTACTTC. Protein sequence: CSVELFGGGLQETQYF. V and J are TRBV29-1 and TRBJ2-5, with 8 nucleotides matching TRBD2. CDR1 is SQVTM, CDR2 ANQGSEA, per germline. The J segment lost 2 bases and the V segment lost 2 bases, leaving 10 bases of the junction unmatched. There are 16 residues in the CDR3.

This chain joins TRBV7-9 and TRBJ2-2; 11 bases map to TRBD2. This CDR3 contains 15 residues. The V gene's germline CDR1 is SEHNR and CDR2 FQNEAQ (reference sequence). V gave up 5 bases and J gave up 5 bases; unmatched junction bases: 4. Written as DNA, the CDR3 is TGTGCCAGCAGCGTAGGACTAGCGGGTACCGGGGAGCTGTTTTTT. It encodes CASSVGLAGTGELFF.

This sequence joins TRBV6-1 and TRBJ1-1, with D unresolved. This CDR3 comprises 16 residues. The V end was cut by 2 bases, the J end by 0 bases, with 13 bases between. CDR1 and CDR2 from the germline V gene are MNHNS and SASEGT. CDR3 sequence reads: CASSESGGQLNTEAFF. CDR3 coding DNA: TGTGCCAGCAGTGAAAGTGGAGGCCAGTTGAACACTGAAGCTTTCTTT.

This clone occurred a few times. This chain joins TRBV15 and TRBJ2-5, with D tentatively TRBD1 (6 bases). The CDR3 consists of 12 residues. The germline V and J ends were trimmed by 1 base and 6 bases, with 6 bases remaining between them. Germline-derived CDR1 and CDR2 are LNHNV and YYDKDF (reference sequence). The chain's CDR3 is CATSRGGQTQYF. DNA of the CDR3: TGTGCCACCAGCAGAGGGGGGCAGACCCAGTACTTC.

In the case of this clone: Since the CDR3 does not end with the conserved phenylalanine or tryptophan, this likely comes from a read error. V is TRBV27 and J is TRBJ2-6; D ambiguous. V lost 5 bases, J lost 2 bases, and 10 bases lay in between. This CDR3 comprises 15 residues. Germline-derived CDR1 and CDR2 are MNHEY and SMNVEV (reference sequence). DNA for the CDR3: TGTGCCAGCAGTCACGACATAGCTGGGGCCAACGTCCTGACTGTC. It codes for CASSHDIAGANVLTV.

This clone has just one count. V usage is TRBV6-6 and J usage is TRBJ2-5; unclear D gene. This CDR3 is 11 amino acids long. Germline values: CDR1 MNHNY, CDR2 SVGAGI (reference sequence). V shed 6 bases and J shed 5 bases, with 7 bases lying between them. The CDR3 region is CASSTAETQYF. DNA for the CDR3: TGTGCCAGCAGCACCGCGGAGACCCAGTACTTC.

This clone was counted once. J is TRBJ2-7 and V is TRBV4-1, with D possibly matching TRBD2 (5 bases). With 1 base removed from V and 4 bases from J, the gap between germline ends came to 17 bases. The germline V gene encodes CDR1 MGHRA and CDR2 YSYEKL. This CDR3 spans 16 amino acids. The CDR3 coding sequence is TGCGCCAGCAGCCAAGCCCTTAGGACGGGAAATTACGAGCAGTACTTC. It specifies CASSQALRTGNYEQYF.

The chain uses TRBV5-1 and TRBJ1-1, with 11 positions matching TRBD1. The germline V gene has CDR1 SGHRS and CDR2 YFSETQ. This CDR3 is 16 amino acids long. The junction had 3 bases not matched to a gene; V was cut back by 2 bases and J by 0 bases. The CDR3 loop is CASSLGTGGMNTEAFF. The CDR3 DNA reads as TGCGCCAGCAGCTTAGGGACAGGGGGGATGAACACTGAAGCTTTCTTT.

Written as DNA, the CDR3 is TGTGCCAGCAGTTCAGGGGGAGGTGGGGCCAACGTCCTGACTTTC. This translates into CASSSGGGGANVLTF. The rearrangement links TRBV28 to TRBJ2-6; D perhaps matches TRBD1 (7 bases). CDR3 size: 15 residues. Trimming stripped 4 bases from V and 3 bases from J, with 10 bases between. CDR1 is MDHEN, CDR2 SYDVKM, per germline.

The rearrangement links TRBV6-6 to TRBJ1-1; no firm D call. V shed 8 bases and J shed 2 bases, with 9 bases lying between them. This CDR3 comprises 12 residues. Germline-derived CDR1 and CDR2 are MNHNY and SVGAGI (reference sequence). The CDR3 nucleotides are TGTGCCAGCGAGACATTTAACACTGAAGCTTTCTTT. This sequence encodes CASETFNTEAFF.

V and J are TRBV7-2 and TRBJ1-3; TRBD1 agrees at 8 bases. This CDR3 contains 16 residues. Losses at the gene ends were 5 bases for V and 7 bases for J; bases not matched to a gene: 13. The germline gives CDR1 SGHTA, CDR2 FQGNSA. CDR3 DNA sequence: TGTGCCAGCAGCGTAGGGAGGACAGGGAGTTATAACACCATATATTTT. Translated: CASSVGRTGSYNTIYF.

V and J are TRBV19 and TRBJ1-2; unclear D gene. This CDR3 has 13 residues. Germline V gene data show CDR1 as LNHDA and CDR2 as SQIVND (reference sequence). V was trimmed by 6 bases and J by 8 bases, leaving 16 bases between them. DNA of the CDR3: TGTGCCAGTAGCCCTACGGGCGGGGAAGGCTACACCTTC. Protein product: CASSPTGGEGYTF.

This sequence joins TRBV27 and TRBJ1-6; D possibly corresponds to TRBD1 (5 bases). The ends were cut back, 2 bases at V and 0 bases at J, with 11 bases in the middle. The germline CDR1 and CDR2 sequences are MNHEY and SMNVEV (reference sequence). The CDR3 runs 17 residues. CDR3: CASSLRGYRSYNSPLHF. The CDR3 DNA reads as TGTGCCAGCAGTTTAAGGGGCTATCGCTCCTATAATTCACCCCTCCACTTT.

This clone was recorded once. The chain employs TRBV4-1 and TRBJ1-2; D not resolved. The CDR3 totals 16 residues. Trimming took off 4 bases at V and 2 bases at J, with 17 bases between the two ends. Germline-derived CDR1 and CDR2 are MGHRA and YSYEKL. The CDR3 protein is CASSPGLGTSNYGYTF. The CDR3 DNA follows: TGCGCCAGCAGCCCCGGTTTGGGCACATCCAACTATGGCTACACCTTC.

This chain uses TRBV29-1 with TRBJ2-1; TRBD2 agrees at 9 bases. Trimming removed 6 bases from V and 7 bases from J; junction bases left unmatched: 19. Germline V gene sequence: CDR1 SQVTM, CDR2 ANQGSEA. The CDR3 totals 17 residues. As DNA, the CDR3 is TGCAGCGTAGCCCTAAACTGGTCGGGCGGGGGGGCGAATGAGCAGTTCTTC. Translation gives CSVALNWSGGGANEQFF.

The chain uses TRBV2 and TRBJ1-5, with a possible D match to TRBD1 (5 bases). V lost 3 bases and J 7 bases, leaving 10 bases between the germline ends. Germline values: CDR1 SNHLY, CDR2 FYNNEI. There are 13 residues in the CDR3. CDR3 sequence reads: CASSEGQRQPQHF. The DNA of the CDR3 is TGTGCCAGCAGTGAGGGGCAGCGCCAGCCCCAGCATTTT.

The rearrangement links TRBV5-1 to TRBJ2-3, with 9 bases that match TRBD2. Germline V gene sequence: CDR1 SGHRS, CDR2 YFSETQ. The ends lost 5 bases at V and 6 bases at J; junction bases unmatched: 4. The CDR3 extends over 13 amino acids. The DNA for the CDR3 is TGCGCCAGCAGTGAGCGGGGGGACGATACGCAGTATTTT. Protein sequence: CASSERGDDTQYF.